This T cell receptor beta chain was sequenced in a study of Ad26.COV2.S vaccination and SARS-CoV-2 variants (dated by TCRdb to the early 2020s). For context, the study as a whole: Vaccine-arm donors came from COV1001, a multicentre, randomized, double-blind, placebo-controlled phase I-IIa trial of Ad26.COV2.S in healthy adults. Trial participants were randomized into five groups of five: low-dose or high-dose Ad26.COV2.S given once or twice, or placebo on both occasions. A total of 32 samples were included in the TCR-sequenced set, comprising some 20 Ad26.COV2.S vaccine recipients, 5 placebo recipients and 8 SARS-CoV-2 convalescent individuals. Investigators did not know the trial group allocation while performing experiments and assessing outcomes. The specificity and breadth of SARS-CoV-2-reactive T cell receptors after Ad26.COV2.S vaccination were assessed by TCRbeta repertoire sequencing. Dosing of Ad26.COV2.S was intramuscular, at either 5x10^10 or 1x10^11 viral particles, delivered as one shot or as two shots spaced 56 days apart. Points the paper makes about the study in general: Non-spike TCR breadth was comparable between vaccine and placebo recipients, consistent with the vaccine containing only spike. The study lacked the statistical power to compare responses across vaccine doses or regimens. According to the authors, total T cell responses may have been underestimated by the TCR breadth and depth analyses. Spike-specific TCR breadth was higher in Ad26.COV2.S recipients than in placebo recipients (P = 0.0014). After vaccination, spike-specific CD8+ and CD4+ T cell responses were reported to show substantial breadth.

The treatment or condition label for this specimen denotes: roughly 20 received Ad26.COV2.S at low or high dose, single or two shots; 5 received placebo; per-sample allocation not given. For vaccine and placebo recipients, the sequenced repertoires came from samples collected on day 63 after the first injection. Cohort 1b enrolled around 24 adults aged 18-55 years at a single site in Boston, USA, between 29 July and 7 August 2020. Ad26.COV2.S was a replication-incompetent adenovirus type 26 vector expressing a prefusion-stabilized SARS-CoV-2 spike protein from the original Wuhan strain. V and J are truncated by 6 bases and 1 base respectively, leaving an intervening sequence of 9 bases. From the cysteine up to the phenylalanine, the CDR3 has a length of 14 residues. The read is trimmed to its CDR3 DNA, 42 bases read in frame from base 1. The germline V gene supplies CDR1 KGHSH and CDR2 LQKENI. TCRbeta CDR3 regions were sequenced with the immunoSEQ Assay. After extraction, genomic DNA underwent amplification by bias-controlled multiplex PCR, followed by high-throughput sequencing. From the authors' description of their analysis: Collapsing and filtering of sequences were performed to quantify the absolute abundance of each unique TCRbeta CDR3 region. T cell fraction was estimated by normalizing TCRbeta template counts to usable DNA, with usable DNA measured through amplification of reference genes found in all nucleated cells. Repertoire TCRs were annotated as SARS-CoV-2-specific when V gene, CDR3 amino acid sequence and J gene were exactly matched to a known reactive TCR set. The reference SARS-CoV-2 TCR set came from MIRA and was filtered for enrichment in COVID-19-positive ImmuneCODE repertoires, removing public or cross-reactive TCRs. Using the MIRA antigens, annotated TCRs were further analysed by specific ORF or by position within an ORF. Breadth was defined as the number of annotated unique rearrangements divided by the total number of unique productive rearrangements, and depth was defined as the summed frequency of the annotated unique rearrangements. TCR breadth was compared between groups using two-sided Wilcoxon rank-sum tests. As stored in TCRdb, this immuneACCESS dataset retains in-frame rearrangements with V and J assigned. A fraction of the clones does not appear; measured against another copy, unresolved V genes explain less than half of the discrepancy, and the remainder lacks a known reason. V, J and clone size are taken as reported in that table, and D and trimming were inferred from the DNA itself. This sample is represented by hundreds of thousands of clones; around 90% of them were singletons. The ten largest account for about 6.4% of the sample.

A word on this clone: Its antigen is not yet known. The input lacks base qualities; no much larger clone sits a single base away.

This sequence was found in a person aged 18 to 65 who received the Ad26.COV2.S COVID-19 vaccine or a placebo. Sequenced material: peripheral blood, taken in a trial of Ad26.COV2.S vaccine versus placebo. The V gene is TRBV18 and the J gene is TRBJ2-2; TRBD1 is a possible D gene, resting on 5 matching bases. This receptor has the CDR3 CASSGQVNTGELFF. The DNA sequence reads TGTGCCAGCTCCGGACAAGTGAACACCGGGGAGCTGTTTTTT. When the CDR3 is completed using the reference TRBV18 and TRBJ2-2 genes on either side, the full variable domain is NAGVMQNPRHLVRRRGQEARLRCSPMKGHSHVYWYRQLPEEGLKFMVYLQKENIIDESGMPKERFSAEFPKEGPSILRIQQVVRGDSAAYFCASSGQVNTGELFFGEGSRLTVL.